These T cell receptor beta chains were read from a single sample in a study of technical replicates of blood from several donors. The assay was immunoSEQ multiplex PCR, and TCRdb's table has in-frame clones only and misses some. This sample yields some 74,000 clones, of which roughly 89% are seen a single time; approximately 0.4% belongs to the top ten. Input material: T cells isolated from PBMCs. These receptors were taken from a human donor in good health. Each CDR3 is given without its conserved first and last residue. Each record gives: V gene, CDR3 protein.

V: TRBV29-1; CDR3: SVGLATNEKLF
V: TRBV5-8; CDR3: ASSLSLSNQPQH
V: TRBV27; CDR3: ASSLLGRDGYT
V: TRBV7-2; CDR3: ASSLAMAGGGPQH
V: TRBV28; CDR3: ASSREFYGYT
V: TRBV7-9; CDR3: ASSFGENPYGYT
V: TRBV4-2; CDR3: ASSQDGKSYNEQF
V: TRBV7-6; CDR3: ASSLAITPYEQY
V: TRBV5-6; CDR3: ASSLGQGASYEQY
V: TRBV13; CDR3: ASSYSTGGTGYT